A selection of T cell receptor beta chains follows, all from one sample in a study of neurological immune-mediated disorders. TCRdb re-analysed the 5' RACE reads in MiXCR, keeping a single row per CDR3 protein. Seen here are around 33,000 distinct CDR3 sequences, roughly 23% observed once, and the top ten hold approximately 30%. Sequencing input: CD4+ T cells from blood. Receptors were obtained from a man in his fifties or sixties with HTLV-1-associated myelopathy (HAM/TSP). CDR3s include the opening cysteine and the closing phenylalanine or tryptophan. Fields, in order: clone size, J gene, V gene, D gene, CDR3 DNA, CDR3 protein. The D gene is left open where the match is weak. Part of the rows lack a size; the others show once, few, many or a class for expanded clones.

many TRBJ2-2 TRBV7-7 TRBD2 TGTGCCAGCAGCCCTAGCGGGAACTGGGAGCTGTTTTTT CASSPSGNWELFF
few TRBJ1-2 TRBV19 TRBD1 TGTGCCAGTAGCGGCCCGGGACAGCAGAACTATGGCTACACCTTC CASSGPGQQNYGYTF
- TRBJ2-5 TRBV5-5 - TGTGCCAGCAGCTTGTTTGTGGGAGAGACCCAGTACTTC CASSLFVGETQYF
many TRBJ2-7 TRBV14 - TGTGCCAGCAGCCAAAACACTTTAGGGAGCCCTTACTTC CASSQNTLGSPYF
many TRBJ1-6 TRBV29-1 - TGCAGCGCCCGTGGAGGGCTCAATTCACCCCTCCACTTT CSARGGLNSPLHF
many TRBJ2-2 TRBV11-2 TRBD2 TGTGCCAGCAGCTTCGTGGGGGGGGGGGAGCTGTTTTTT CASSFVGGGELFF
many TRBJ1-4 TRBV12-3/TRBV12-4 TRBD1 TGTGCCAGCTGTTCAGGGGGGCAAAAACTGTTTTTT CASCSGGQKLFF
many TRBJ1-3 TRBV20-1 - TGCAGTGCTGCCCTGCCGGGACGGCTGGGAAACACCATATATTTT CSAALPGRLGNTIYF
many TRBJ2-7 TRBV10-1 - TGCGCCAGCAGTGAAGGTGGCTCCTACGAGCAGTACTTC CASSEGGSYEQYF
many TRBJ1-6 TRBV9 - TGTGCCAGCAGCCCCAACCCTACGGGCGGCAATTCACCCCTCCACTTT CASSPNPTGGNSPLHF
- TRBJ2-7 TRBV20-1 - TGCAGTGCTGGCCTTAGGGGGGAGCAGTACTTC CSAGLRGEQYF
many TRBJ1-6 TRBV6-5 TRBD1 TGTGCCAGCAGTAGACAGGGGGGATATTCACCCCTCCACTTT CASSRQGGYSPLHF
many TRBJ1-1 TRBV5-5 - TGTGCCAGCAGCTTGGGTAGGGCAGAGAACACTGAAGCTTTCTTT CASSLGRAENTEAFF
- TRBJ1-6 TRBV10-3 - TGTGCCATCAGCGGCGGACCTGATTCACCCCTCCACTTT CAISGGPDSPLHF
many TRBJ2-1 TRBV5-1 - TGCGCCAGCAGCTTGGAACAGCGGAACAATGAGCAGTTCTTC CASSLEQRNNEQFF
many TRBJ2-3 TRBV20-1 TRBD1 TGCAGTGCCGACGACAGGGGGAAGGCCACAGATACGCAGTATTTT CSADDRGKATDTQYF
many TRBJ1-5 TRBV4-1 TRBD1 TGCGCCAGCAGCCAAGACCCCCGGGACAGGGAAGTTTTTGGTAATCAGCCCCAGCATTTT CASSQDPRDREVFGNQPQHF
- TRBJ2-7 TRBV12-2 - TGTGCAAGTCGCTCTCTGGAGCGGGGGGGCCCGGACGAGCAGTACTTC CASRSLERGGPDEQYF
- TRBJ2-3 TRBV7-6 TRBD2 TGTGCCAGCAGCTTAGCGTCGCCTGGCGGGGGGCTCACAGATACGCAGTATTTT CASSLASPGGGLTDTQYF
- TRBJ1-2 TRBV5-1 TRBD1 TGCGCCAGCAGCTTGTGGTATCGACAGGGGGAACATGGCTACACCTTC CASSLWYRQGEHGYTF
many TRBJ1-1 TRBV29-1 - TGCAGCGCCCGGACGGGGGTGGGTGCCACTGAAGCTTTCTTT CSARTGVGATEAFF
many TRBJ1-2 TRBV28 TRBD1 TGTGCCAGCAGTGGGCGACAGGGAAGCTATGGCTACACCTTC CASSGRQGSYGYTF
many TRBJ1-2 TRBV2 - TGTGCCAGCAGTGAAGGGCTAGCTCCAACTTTTAGCTACACCTTC CASSEGLAPTFSYTF
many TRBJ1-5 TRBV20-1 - TGCAGTGCTGAGGGTGGCAGTCAATATAGCAATCAGCCCCAGCATTTT CSAEGGSQYSNQPQHF
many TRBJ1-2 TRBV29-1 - TGCAGCGTTGAAGATAGGGACCTCTATGGCTACACCTTC CSVEDRDLYGYTF
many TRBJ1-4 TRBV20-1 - TGCAGTGCTTCCCGGACTTATAATGAAAAACTGTTTTTT CSASRTYNEKLFF
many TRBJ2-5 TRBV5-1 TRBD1 TGCGCCAGCAGGTTGACAGGGGAGACCCAGTACTTC CASRLTGETQYF
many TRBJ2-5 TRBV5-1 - TGCGCCAGCAGCGCCTCAGGGTTCCAAGAGACCCAGTACTTC CASSASGFQETQYF
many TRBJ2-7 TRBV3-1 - TGTGCCAGCAGCCAAGTAGCGGACGAGCAGTACTTC CASSQVADEQYF
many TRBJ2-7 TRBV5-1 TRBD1 TGCGCCAGCAGCCTCCAGGGGGCTTCCCTTAGGGACGAGCAGTACTTC CASSLQGASLRDEQYF
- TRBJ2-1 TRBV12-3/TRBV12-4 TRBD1 TGTGCCAGCGGTCTACAGGGGGCGGGAGCTGAGCAGTTCTTC CASGLQGAGAEQFF
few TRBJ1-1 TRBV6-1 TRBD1 TGTGCCAGCGCCACAGGGGGTTTGTGGAACACTGAAGCTTTCTTT CASATGGLWNTEAFF
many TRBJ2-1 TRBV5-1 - TGCGCCAGCAGCTTGGAGGGTCCCCACAACGGTGAGCAGTTCTTC CASSLEGPHNGEQFF
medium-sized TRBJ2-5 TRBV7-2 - TGTGCCAGCAGCCGGCGACGGGAAAACCAAGAGACCCAGTACTTC CASSRRRENQETQYF
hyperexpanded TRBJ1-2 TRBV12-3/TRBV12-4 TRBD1 TGTGCCAGCAGTTCCCCGGGACAGGGGTGGTATGGCTACACCTTC CASSSPGQGWYGYTF
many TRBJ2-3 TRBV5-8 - TGTGCCAGCAGCCCGGCCCGACTAGGGGGCCCGGATACGCAGTATTTT CASSPARLGGPDTQYF
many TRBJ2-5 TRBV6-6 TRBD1 TGTGCCAGCAGTGGACGGGACAGGGGAGAGGAGACCCAGTACTTC CASSGRDRGEETQYF
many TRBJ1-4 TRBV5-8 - TGTGCCAGCAGCTTGGTAGTGGCCGGGTTTGCTGAAAAACTGTTTTTT CASSLVVAGFAEKLFF
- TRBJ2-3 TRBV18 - TGTGCCAGCTCACCACAGGCGGCTAGCACAGATACGCAGTATTTT CASSPQAASTDTQYF
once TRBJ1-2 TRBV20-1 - TGCAGTGCTAGTGGCAGGAAAGATGGCTACACCTTC CSASGRKDGYTF
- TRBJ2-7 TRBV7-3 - TGTGCCAGCAGCCCAGTAGTCGCCGGACAGCAGTACTTC CASSPVVAGQQYF
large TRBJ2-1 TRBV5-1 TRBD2 TGCGCCAGCAGCTCAACGTCCGGGACTAGGATCAGCAATGAGCAGTTCTTC CASSSTSGTRISNEQFF
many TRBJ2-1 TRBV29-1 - TGCAGCGTAAGCAGGGGAACGGGCAACAATGAGCAGTTCTTC CSVSRGTGNNEQFF
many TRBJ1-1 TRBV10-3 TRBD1 TGTGCCATCAATTCAGGGGGCGAAACTGAAGCTTTCTTT CAINSGGETEAFF
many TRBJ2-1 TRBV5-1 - TGCGCCAGCAGCTTGGGAGGAGGGGCCTCCTACAATGAGCAGTTCTTC CASSLGGGASYNEQFF
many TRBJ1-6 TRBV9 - TGTGCCAGCAGCGTGTCAGGGGAGCGTTCACCCCTCCACTTT CASSVSGERSPLHF
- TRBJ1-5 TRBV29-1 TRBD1 TGCAGCGTGACAGGGACCCAGGACGGTCAGCCCCAGCATTTT CSVTGTQDGQPQHF
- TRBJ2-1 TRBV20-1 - TGCAGTGCTAGAGGGCGGATCGATGAGCAGTTCTTC CSARGRIDEQFF
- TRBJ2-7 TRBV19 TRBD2 TGTGCCAGTAGTATGACTAGCGGTGCAAGCTACGAGCAGTACTTC CASSMTSGASYEQYF
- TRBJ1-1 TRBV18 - TGTGCCAGCTCACCAGGCGGGCCGAACACTGAAGCTTTCTTT CASSPGGPNTEAFF